Presented here are 28 T cell receptor beta chains from one specimen sequenced in a study of blood T cell repertoires in COVID-19. Repertoires were generated with immunoSEQ multiplex PCR, while TCRdb's copy carries only in-frame clones and drops some. In the table there are more than 200,000 clones, around 81% of which are singletons. Sequencing used PBMCs or T cells enriched from blood (not recorded which). These receptor sequences come from a man aged 25 to 40 with acute COVID-19.

This clone occurred a few times. This specimen includes other DNA sequences encoding the same CDR3. The chain is built from TRBV5-1 and TRBJ2-2; D remains unclear. V lost 2 bases to trimming and J lost 1 base, with 6 bases between them. The CDR3 has 14 residues. CDR1 is SGHRS, CDR2 YFSETQ, per germline. CDR3 nucleotide sequence: TGCGCCAGCAGCTTACGAGGGAACACCGGGGAGCTGTTTTTT. Its protein product is CASSLRGNTGELFF.

This clone has only one observation. The CDR3 spells CASSRDRGNEKLFF. The CDR3 DNA follows: TGTGCCAGCAGCCGGGACAGAGGGAATGAAAAACTGTTTTTT. V usage is TRBV7-9 and J usage is TRBJ1-4; 7 bases align to TRBD1. This CDR3 has 14 residues. CDR1 SEHNR and CDR2 FQNEAQ come from the germline V gene (reference sequence). J gave up 5 bases and V 5 bases, and 5 bases lay outside the gene matches.

The chain links TRBV24-1 to TRBJ1-2; 8 positions match TRBD1. After removal of 3 bases from V and 4 bases from J, the junction contained 0 bases not matched to a gene. The CDR3 is 13 amino acids. The germline V gene encodes CDR1 KGHDR and CDR2 SFDVKD. The CDR3 region is CATSDDRGYGYTF. CDR3 bases: TGTGCCACCAGTGATGACAGGGGCTATGGCTACACCTTC.

The rearrangement joins TRBV15 to TRBJ1-5, with D possibly being TRBD1 (6 bases). The V and J ends lost 3 bases and 6 bases respectively, with 18 bases between them. Germline loops: CDR1 LNHNV, CDR2 YYDKDF (reference sequence). CDR3 size: 16 residues. Here the CDR3 reads CATSRLTGSGGQPQHF. The CDR3 DNA follows: TGTGCCACCAGCAGGTTGACAGGTTCGGGGGGTCAGCCCCAGCATTTT.

This chain connects TRBV24-1 to TRBJ2-7; possible D gene TRBD1, 6 bases. CDR1 and CDR2 from the germline V gene are KGHDR and SFDVKD. This CDR3 has 13 residues. The V end was cut by 8 bases, the J end by 3 bases, with 13 bases between. The CDR3 DNA is TGTGCCACCATTAAGGACAGATACTACGAGCAGTACTTC. It translates to CATIKDRYYEQYF.

The chain recombines TRBV30 with TRBJ1-2; D remains unclear. Trimming stripped 1 base from V and 2 bases from J, with 17 bases between. The CDR3 has 16 residues. CDR1 is GTSNPN and CDR2 is SVGIG in the germline V gene (reference sequence). As DNA, the CDR3 is TGTGCCTGGAGTGGGTGGCATGGAGACTCCAACTATGGCTACACCTTC. Amino acids: CAWSGWHGDSNYGYTF. The full variable domain, in which reference TRBV30 and TRBJ1-2 provide the parts outside the CDR3, is SQTIHQWPATLVQPVGSPLSLECTVEGTSNPNLYWYRQAAGRGLQLLFYSVGIGQISSEVPQNLSASRPQDRQFILSSKKLLLSDSGFYLCAWSGWHGDSNYGYTFGSGTRLTVV.

The gene calls are TRBV15 and TRBJ1-3; 8 bases are a match to TRBD1. J lost 6 bases, V lost 4 bases, and 5 bases had no gene match. Germline CDR1 LNHNV, CDR2 YYDKDF (reference sequence). CDR3 length equals 14 residues. The CDR3 DNA is TGTGCCACCAGCACGGACAGGGAAGAAAACACCATATATTTT. It translates to CATSTDREENTIYF.

In this sample, this clone turned up once. J is TRBJ2-7 and V is TRBV28; 7 nucleotides agree with TRBD1. CDR1 and CDR2 (germline): MDHEN, SYDVKM. This CDR3 contains 14 residues. J was trimmed by 2 bases and V by 5 bases; bases with no gene match: 6. CDR3: CASSPPGTAYEQYF. CDR3 sequence (DNA): TGTGCCAGCAGTCCGCCCGGGACAGCCTACGAGCAGTACTTC.

The chain has TRBV29-1 and TRBJ1-1, with D perhaps matching TRBD1 (6 bases). Trimming removed 5 bases from V and 3 bases from J, with 16 bases in between. This CDR3 has 14 amino acids. CDR1 and CDR2 from the germline V gene are SQVTM and ANQGSEA. The CDR3 region is CSVFVGRGHTEAFF. The DNA of the CDR3 is TGCAGCGTTTTCGTAGGCAGGGGCCACACTGAAGCTTTCTTT.

V gene TRBV5-1 combines with J gene TRBJ1-3; TRBD1 might be the D (5 bases). The CDR3 sequence is 15 residues long. The ends were cut back, 4 bases at V and 2 bases at J, with 13 bases in the middle. The germline gives CDR1 SGHRS, CDR2 YFSETQ. The CDR3 loop is CASSASGGPGNTIYF. DNA for the CDR3: TGCGCCAGCAGCGCATCCGGGGGACCTGGAAACACCATATATTTT.

V is TRBV4-1 and J is TRBJ2-7; D call uncertain. Germline V lookup: CDR1 MGHRA, CDR2 YSYEKL. CDR3 length: 14 residues. Trimming pared 4 bases from V and 6 bases from J, leaving 16 bases between. The CDR3 DNA reads as TGCGCCAGCAGCCGGGCAGTTAGGATGGGCGAGCAGTACTTC. As protein: CASSRAVRMGEQYF.

The chain couples TRBV19 to TRBJ1-2, with a possible D match to TRBD1 (6 bases). V was pared by 10 bases and J by 1 base, with 16 bases between. The CDR3 sequence is 14 residues long. Germline CDR1 LNHDA, CDR2 SQIVND (reference sequence). The CDR3 DNA reads TGTGCCAACAGTTACGAGGGACATAACTATGGCTACACCTTC. The encoded protein is CANSYEGHNYGYTF. Filled out from reference TRBV19 and TRBJ1-2, the complete variable domain reads DGGITQSPKYLFRKEGQNVTLSCEQNLNHDAMYWYRQDPGQGLRLIYYSQIVNDFQKGDIAEGYSVSREKKESFPLTVTSAQKNPTAFYLCANSYEGHNYGYTFGSGTRLTVV.

This rearrangement joins TRBV6-5 to TRBJ1-6; D remains ambiguous. The CDR3 totals 14 residues. Germline V gives CDR1 MNHEY, CDR2 SVGAGI. The ends were cut back, 2 bases at V and 4 bases at J, with 6 bases in the middle. CDR3 sequence reads: CASSYGSYNSPLHF. CDR3 nucleotide sequence: TGTGCCAGCAGTTACGGCTCATATAATTCACCCCTCCACTTT.

This clone has more than one count but fewer than ten. This chain connects TRBV6-5 to TRBJ1-3; D unclear. The germline V gene has CDR1 MNHEY and CDR2 SVGAGI. There are 12 residues in the CDR3. Trimming removed 9 bases from V and 4 bases from J, with 10 bases in between. The CDR3 is CASWRLGNTIYF. CDR3 DNA: TGTGCCAGTTGGAGATTGGGAAACACCATATATTTT.

V and J are TRBV28 and TRBJ2-2; D unresolved. V dropped 8 bases and J dropped 3 bases, with 4 bases sitting between them. The CDR3 loop spans 11 amino acids. Germline V lookup: CDR1 MDHEN, CDR2 SYDVKM. The CDR3 reads CASQYTGELFF. For the CDR3, the DNA is TGTGCCAGCCAGTACACCGGGGAGCTGTTTTTT. Looking up the rest from reference TRBV28 and TRBJ2-2 gives the full variable domain: DVKVTQSSRYLVKRTGEKVFLECVQDMDHENMFWYRQDPGLGLRLIYFSYDVKMKEKGDIPEGYSVSREKKERFSLILESASTNQTSMYLCASQYTGELFFGEGSRLTVL.

CDR3 residues: CATRVSTGSNQPQHF. CDR3 bases: TGTGCCACGAGAGTAAGTACGGGTAGCAATCAGCCCCAGCATTTT. V is TRBV6-5 and J is TRBJ1-5, with D uncertain. The V end lost 10 bases, the J end lost 0 bases, and 16 bases lay between the germline ends. The CDR3 spans 15 residues. The germline CDR1 and CDR2 sequences are MNHEY and SVGAGI.

The chain is built from TRBV5-6 and TRBJ1-4; 11 bases map to TRBD1. V gave up 4 bases and J gave up 2 bases; unmatched junction bases: 7. Germline assignment: CDR1 SGHDT and CDR2 YYEEEE. The CDR3 consists of 17 residues. CDR3 sequence reads: CASSRRTGGITNEKLFF. The CDR3, as DNA: TGTGCCAGCAGCCGAAGGACAGGGGGCATCACTAATGAAAAACTGTTTTTT.

This rearrangement joins TRBV7-9 to TRBJ1-2, with TRBD1 matching over 8 bases. Germline CDR1 is SEHNR and CDR2 is FQNEAQ (reference sequence). This CDR3 spans 18 amino acids. Germline trimming cut 2 bases from V and 1 base from J; bases unmatched to any gene: 12. CDR3 in amino acids: CASSLNGVTGDLNYGYTF. The CDR3 nucleotides are TGTGCCAGCAGCTTAAATGGAGTGACAGGGGATCTTAACTATGGCTACACCTTC.

The rearrangement links TRBV3-1 (or the pseudogene TRBV3-2) to TRBJ1-6; 9 positions match TRBD1. The CDR3 contains 16 residues. Germline V CDR1 and CDR2: LGHDT, YNNKEL (reference sequence). Unmatched junction bases numbered 13, after V lost 6 bases and J lost 10 bases. The CDR3 DNA sequence: TGTGCCAGCAGTACCACAGGGGGCCTATGGGGATCACCCCTCCACTTT. Its protein is CASSTTGGLWGSPLHF.

The V and J genes are TRBV14 and TRBJ2-7, with D possibly being TRBD1 (5 bases). The CDR3 runs 15 residues. CDR1 SGHDN and CDR2 FVKESK come from the germline V gene. Trimming cost V 0 bases and J 4 bases, with 13 bases left between them. For the CDR3, the DNA is TGTGCCAGCAGCCAAGATTTGGGCAGGGAATACGAGCAGTACTTC. Its translation is CASSQDLGREYEQYF.

This chain links TRBV5-1 with TRBJ2-7; 7 positions agree with TRBD2. Per the germline V gene, CDR1 is SGHRS and CDR2 is YFSETQ. J was trimmed by 6 bases and V by 0 bases; bases with no gene match: 9. CDR3 size: 15 residues. In DNA, the CDR3 is TGCGCCAGCAGCTTGGCCGGGGAGGGGCAGGGCGAGCAGTACTTC. Protein sequence: CASSLAGEGQGEQYF.

As concerns this clone: The sample carries other DNA sequences with the same CDR3. V gene TRBV10-3 combines with J gene TRBJ2-3; D might be TRBD2 (6 bases). V gave up 0 bases and J gave up 6 bases, with 10 bases separating them. Looked up from germline, CDR1 is ENHRY and CDR2 is SYGVKD. The CDR3 spans 14 residues. The CDR3 loop reads CAISESGGADTQYF. In DNA form, the CDR3 reads TGTGCCATCAGTGAGTCCGGGGGAGCGGATACGCAGTATTTT.

The V and J genes are TRBV25-1 and TRBJ2-1; D is ambiguous. The length of the CDR3 is 13 residues. Germline-derived CDR1 and CDR2 are MGHDK and SYGVNS. V was cut by 0 bases and J by 9 bases, with 9 bases left in between. The CDR3 coding sequence is TGTGCCAGCAGTGAATATACAGACCCTGAGCAGTTCTTC. Protein product: CASSEYTDPEQFF. Full variable domain (remainder filled in from reference TRBV25-1 and TRBJ2-1): EADIYQTPRYLVIGTGKKITLECSQTMGHDKMYWYQQDPGMELHLIHYSYGVNSTEKGDLSSESTVSRIRTEHFPLTLESARPSHTSQYLCASSEYTDPEQFFGPGTRLTVL.

This rearrangement joins TRBV4-2 to TRBJ1-4, with TRBD1 identical over 8 bases. The germline gives CDR1 LGHNA, CDR2 YNFKEQ. The trim removed 1 base at V and 3 bases at J, leaving 10 bases unmatched. This CDR3 is 18 amino acids long. CDR3 protein: CASSQGTGLLGANEKLFF. The CDR3 DNA reads TGTGCCAGCAGCCAAGGGACAGGGCTTTTAGGGGCTAATGAAAAACTGTTTTTT.

The chain joins TRBV3-1 (or the pseudogene TRBV3-2) to TRBJ1-1, with 9 bases that match TRBD1. V lost 2 bases, J lost 8 bases, and 3 bases stayed unmatched. The CDR3 sequence is 13 residues long. Germline lookup yields CDR1 LGHDT and CDR2 YNNKEL (reference sequence). DNA for the CDR3: TGTGCCAGCAGCCAACTCACAGGGGGCGAAGCTTTCTTT. This sequence encodes CASSQLTGGEAFF.

The chain joins TRBV7-7 to TRBJ2-5; TRBD1 agrees at 11 bases. The ends lost 5 bases at V and 6 bases at J; junction bases unmatched: 8. CDR1 is SSHAT, CDR2 FNYEAQ, per germline (reference sequence). This CDR3 has 15 residues. CDR3 sequence: CASSEGQGAFKTQYF. The CDR3 DNA reads as TGTGCCAGCAGCGAAGGACAGGGGGCGTTTAAGACCCAGTACTTC.

The sample holds one count of this clone. The chain uses TRBV3-1 (or the pseudogene TRBV3-2) and TRBJ1-4; perhaps TRBD1 as D (5 bases). This CDR3 has 16 residues. V was clipped by 2 bases and J by 3 bases, with 13 bases between them. In germline, CDR1 is LGHDT, CDR2 YNNKEL (reference sequence). The CDR3 region is CASSQFRGTANEKLFF. The CDR3 region has the DNA TGTGCCAGCAGCCAATTTCGGGGGACTGCTAATGAAAAACTGTTTTTT.

V gene TRBV28 combines with J gene TRBJ1-4; 9 bases fit TRBD1. The CDR3 is 14 residues long. The V and J ends lost 8 bases and 7 bases, in that order; junction bases with no gene match: 8. Per germline, CDR1 MDHEN and CDR2 SYDVKM. The CDR3: CASHEQGASEKLFF. The CDR3 region has the DNA TGTGCCAGCCATGAACAGGGGGCGAGTGAAAAACTGTTTTTT.